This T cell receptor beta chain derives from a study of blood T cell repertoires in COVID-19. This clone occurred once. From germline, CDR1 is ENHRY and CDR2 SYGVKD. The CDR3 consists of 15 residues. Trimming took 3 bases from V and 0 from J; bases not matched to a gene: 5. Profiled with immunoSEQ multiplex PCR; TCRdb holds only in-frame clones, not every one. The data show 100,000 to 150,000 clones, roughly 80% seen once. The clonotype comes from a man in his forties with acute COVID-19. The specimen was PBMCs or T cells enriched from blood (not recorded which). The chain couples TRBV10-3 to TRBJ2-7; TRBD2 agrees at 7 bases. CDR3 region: CAISDTAGNSYEQYF. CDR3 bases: TGTGCCATCAGTGACACAGCGGGAAACTCCTACGAGCAGTACTTC.